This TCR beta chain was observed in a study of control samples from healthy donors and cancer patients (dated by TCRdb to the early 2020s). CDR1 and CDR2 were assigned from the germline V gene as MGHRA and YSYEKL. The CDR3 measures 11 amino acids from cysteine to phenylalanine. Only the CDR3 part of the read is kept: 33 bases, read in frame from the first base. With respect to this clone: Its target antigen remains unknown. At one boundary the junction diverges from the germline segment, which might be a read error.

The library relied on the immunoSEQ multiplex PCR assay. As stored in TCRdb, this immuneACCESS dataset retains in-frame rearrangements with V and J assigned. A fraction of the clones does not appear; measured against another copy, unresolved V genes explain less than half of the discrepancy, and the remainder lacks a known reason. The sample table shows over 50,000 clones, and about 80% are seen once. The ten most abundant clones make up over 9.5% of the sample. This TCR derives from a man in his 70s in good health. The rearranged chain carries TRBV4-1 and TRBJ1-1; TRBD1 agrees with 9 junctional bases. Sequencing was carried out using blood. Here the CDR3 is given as CASSQGQGRYF. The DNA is TGCGCCAGCAGCCAGGGACAGGGCCGATATTTT.